Described below is a single T cell receptor (beta chain) sequence and its context. Per the germline V gene, CDR1 is MDHEN and CDR2 is SYDVKM. Trimming cost V 5 bases and J 8 bases, with 18 bases left between them. This CDR3 has 14 residues. This entry belongs to a study of blood T cell repertoires in COVID-19. TCRdb's table, derived via immunoSEQ multiplex PCR, lists solely in-frame clones and lacks some. The table shows 490,000 or so clones, with around 85% occurring only once. Two negative PCRs, clearance, or symptom resolution were required of recovered Cohort 3 donors. The receptor was isolated from a woman aged 55-69 years who had recovered from COVID-19. Sequencing was carried out using PBMCs or T cells enriched from blood (not recorded which). This rearrangement joins TRBV28 to TRBJ1-2; possible D gene TRBD1, 5 bases. The CDR3 here is CASSLDLLQEGYTF. CDR3 sequence (DNA): TGTGCCAGCAGTCTGGACCTACTACAGGAAGGCTACACCTTC.